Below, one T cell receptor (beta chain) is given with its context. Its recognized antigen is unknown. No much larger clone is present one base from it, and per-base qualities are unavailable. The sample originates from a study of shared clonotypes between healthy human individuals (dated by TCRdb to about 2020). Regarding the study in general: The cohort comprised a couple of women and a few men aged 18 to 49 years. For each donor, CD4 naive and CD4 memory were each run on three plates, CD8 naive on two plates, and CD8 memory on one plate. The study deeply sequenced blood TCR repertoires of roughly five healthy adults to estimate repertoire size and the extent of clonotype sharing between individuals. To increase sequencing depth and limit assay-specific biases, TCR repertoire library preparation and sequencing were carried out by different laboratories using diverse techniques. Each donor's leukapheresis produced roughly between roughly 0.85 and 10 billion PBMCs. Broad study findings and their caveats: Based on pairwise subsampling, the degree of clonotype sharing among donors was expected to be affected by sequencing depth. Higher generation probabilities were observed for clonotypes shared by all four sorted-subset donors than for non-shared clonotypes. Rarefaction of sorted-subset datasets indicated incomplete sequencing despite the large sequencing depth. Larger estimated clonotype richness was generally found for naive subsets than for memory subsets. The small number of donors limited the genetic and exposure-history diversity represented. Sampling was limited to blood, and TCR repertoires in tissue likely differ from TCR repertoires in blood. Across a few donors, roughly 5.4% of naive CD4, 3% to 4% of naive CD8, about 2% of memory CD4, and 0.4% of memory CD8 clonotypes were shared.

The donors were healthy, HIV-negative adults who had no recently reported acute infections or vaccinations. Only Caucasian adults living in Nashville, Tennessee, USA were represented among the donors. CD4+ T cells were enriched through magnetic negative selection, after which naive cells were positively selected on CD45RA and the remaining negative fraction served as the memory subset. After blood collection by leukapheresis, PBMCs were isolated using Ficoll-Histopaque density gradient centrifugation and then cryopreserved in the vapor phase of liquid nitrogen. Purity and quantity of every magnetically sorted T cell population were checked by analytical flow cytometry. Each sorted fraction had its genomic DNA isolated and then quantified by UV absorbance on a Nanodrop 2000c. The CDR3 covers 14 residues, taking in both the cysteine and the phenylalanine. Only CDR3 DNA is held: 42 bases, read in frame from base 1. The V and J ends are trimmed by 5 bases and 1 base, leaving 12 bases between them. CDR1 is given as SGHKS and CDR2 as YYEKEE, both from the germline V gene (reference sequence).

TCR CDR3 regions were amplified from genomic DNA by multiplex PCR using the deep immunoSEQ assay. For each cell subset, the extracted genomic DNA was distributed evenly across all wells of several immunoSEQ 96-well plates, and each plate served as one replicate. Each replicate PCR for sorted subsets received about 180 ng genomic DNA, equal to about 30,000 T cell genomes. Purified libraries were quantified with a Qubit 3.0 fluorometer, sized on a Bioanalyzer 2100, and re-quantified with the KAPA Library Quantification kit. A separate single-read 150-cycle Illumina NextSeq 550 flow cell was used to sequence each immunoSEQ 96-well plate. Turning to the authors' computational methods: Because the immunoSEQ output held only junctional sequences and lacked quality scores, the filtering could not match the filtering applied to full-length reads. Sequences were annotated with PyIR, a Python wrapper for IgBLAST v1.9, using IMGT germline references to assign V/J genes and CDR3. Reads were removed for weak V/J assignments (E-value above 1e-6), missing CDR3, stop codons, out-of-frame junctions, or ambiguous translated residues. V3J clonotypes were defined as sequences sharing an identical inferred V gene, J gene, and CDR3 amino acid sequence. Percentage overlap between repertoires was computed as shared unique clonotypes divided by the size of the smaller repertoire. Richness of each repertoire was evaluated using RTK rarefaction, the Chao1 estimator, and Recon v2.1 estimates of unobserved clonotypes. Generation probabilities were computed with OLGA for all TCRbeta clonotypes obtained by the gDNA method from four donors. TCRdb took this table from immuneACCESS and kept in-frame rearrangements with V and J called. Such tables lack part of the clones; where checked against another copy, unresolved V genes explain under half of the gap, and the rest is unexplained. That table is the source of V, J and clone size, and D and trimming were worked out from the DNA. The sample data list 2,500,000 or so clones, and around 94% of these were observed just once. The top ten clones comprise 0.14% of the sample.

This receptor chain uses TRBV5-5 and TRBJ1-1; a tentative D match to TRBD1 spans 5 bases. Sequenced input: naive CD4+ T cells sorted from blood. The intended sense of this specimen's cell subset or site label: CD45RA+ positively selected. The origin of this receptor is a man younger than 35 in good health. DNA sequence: TGTGCCAGCAGTCGGGACGCATGGAACACTGAAGCTTTCTTT. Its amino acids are CASSRDAWNTEAFF.